The 28 T cell receptor beta chains below were found in one sample sequenced in a study of blood T cell repertoires in COVID-19 (dated by TCRdb to the early 2020s). The protocol used for the library was the immunoSEQ multiplex PCR assay. Sourced from immuneACCESS, this table was stored by TCRdb with only in-frame sequences that have V and J called. A share of the clones is absent; for the studies checked, an unresolved V gene accounts for under half, and the remainder has no known explanation. The sample data list under 250,000 clones, and 80% to 90% of these were observed just once. Roughly 11% of the sample is taken by the ten largest. The sequencing input was peripheral blood. The receptors shown here come from a man aged 45-60 years with COVID-19, enrolled during active disease.

This chain uses TRBV27 with TRBJ1-4, with D possibly matching TRBD1 (5 bases). The CDR3 is 14 amino acids. CDR1 and CDR2 (germline): MNHEY, SMNVEV (reference sequence). The V end lost 7 bases, the J end lost 11 bases, and 20 bases lay between the germline ends. Written as DNA, the CDR3 is TGTGCCAGCACCGACAGAACCTCCCCTGGGAAACTGTTTTTT. Its translation: CASTDRTSPGKLFF.

The CDR3 reads CASSPTSASQETQYF. CDR3 nucleotides: TGTGCCAGCAGCCCAACCTCTGCCAGTCAAGAGACCCAGTACTTC. J is TRBJ2-5 and V is TRBV7-3; D ambiguous. The CDR3 extends over 15 amino acids. Germline V gene lookup returns CDR1 SGHTA and CDR2 FQGTGA. Trimming removed 5 bases at V and 2 bases at J, with 15 bases between.

The chain recombines TRBV15 with TRBJ1-4, with 7 bases identical to TRBD1. This CDR3 contains 15 residues. The J segment lost 8 bases and the V segment lost 4 bases, leaving 10 bases of the junction unmatched. The germline gives CDR1 LNHNV, CDR2 YYDKDF (reference sequence). For the CDR3, the DNA is TGTGCCACCAGCAACCCAACAGGGGCGGGCGAAAAACTGTTTTTT. Translated: CATSNPTGAGEKLFF. The complete variable domain, with remaining parts taken from reference TRBV15 and TRBJ1-4, reads DAMVIQNPRYQVTQFGKPVTLSCSQTLNHNVMYWYQQKSSQAPKLLFHYYDKDFNNEADTPDNFQSRRPNTSFCFLDIRSPGLGDTAMYLCATSNPTGAGEKLFFGSGTQLSVL.

The chain carries TRBV27 and TRBJ2-1; 8 positions match TRBD2. Per germline, CDR1 MNHEY and CDR2 SMNVEV (reference sequence). The CDR3 contains 15 residues. Germline trimming cut 5 bases from V and 3 bases from J; bases unmatched to any gene: 6. This chain's CDR3 is CASSLREVGYNEQFF. CDR3 DNA: TGTGCCAGCAGTCTGCGGGAGGTCGGCTACAATGAGCAGTTCTTC.

The chain links TRBV7-2 to TRBJ1-1; D might be TRBD1 (5 bases). The CDR3 is made up of 12 amino acids. V lost 6 bases to trimming and J lost 8 bases, with 13 bases between them. CDR1 and CDR2 from the germline V gene are SGHTA and FQGNSA. The CDR3 DNA follows: TGTGCCAGCAGTCACATTGGGGGGGAAGCTTTCTTT. Translated: CASSHIGGEAFF.

This rearrangement joins TRBV7-9 to TRBJ2-1; TRBD2 is a possible D gene (6 bases). The CDR3 length is 15 residues. V dropped 5 bases and J dropped 5 bases, with 16 bases sitting between them. Per the germline V gene, CDR1 is SEHNR and CDR2 is FQNEAQ (reference sequence). The CDR3 coding sequence is TGTGCCAGCAGCCTCGAGGGAGGACAAGACAATGAGCAGTTCTTC. Translated: CASSLEGGQDNEQFF.

This sequence joins TRBV11-2 and TRBJ1-1; weak D call: TRBD1 (5 bases). The germline V and J ends were trimmed by 6 bases and 11 bases, with 13 bases remaining between them. Germline loops: CDR1 SGHAT, CDR2 FQNNGV. The CDR3 has 11 residues. Here the CDR3 DNA reads TGTGCCAGCAGACACCGCAGGGTGGCTTTCTTT. It encodes CASRHRRVAFF. The variable domain in full, completed from reference TRBV11-2 and TRBJ1-1, reads EAGVAQSPRYKIIEKRQSVAFWCNPISGHATLYWYQQILGQGPKLLIQFQNNGVVDDSQLPKDRFSAERLKGVDSTLKIQPAKLEDSAVYLCASRHRRVAFFGQGTRLTVV.

This sequence joins TRBV28 and TRBJ1-4; D remains ambiguous. The CDR3 covers 11 residues. Germline CDR1 MDHEN, CDR2 SYDVKM. V was trimmed by 6 bases and J by 12 bases, leaving 11 bases between them. In DNA form, the CDR3 reads TGTGCCAGCAGAAGGGCCGGGGAACTGTTTTTT. It codes for CASRRAGELFF.

There are a few counts of this clone. The chain joins TRBV3-1 (or the pseudogene TRBV3-2) to TRBJ1-2; TRBD1 might be the D (6 bases). The V gene's germline CDR1 is LGHDT and CDR2 YNNKEL (reference sequence). Trimming left V 4 bases short and J 8 bases short, with 14 bases between. The CDR3 contains 13 residues. The CDR3 protein is CASSLGQTAGYTF. For the CDR3, the DNA is TGTGCCAGCAGCCTGGGACAAACCGCCGGCTACACCTTC.

The V call is TRBV12-3 or TRBV12-4, the J call TRBJ2-2; D may be TRBD1 (5 bases). V shed 1 base and J shed 11 bases, with 11 bases lying between them. The CDR3 contains 13 residues. CDR3 region: CASSLGRVGELFF. CDR3 sequence (DNA): TGTGCCAGCAGTTTAGGCAGGGTGGGAGAGCTGTTTTTT.

This rearrangement joins TRBV27 to TRBJ1-4; D not resolved. The germline CDR1 and CDR2 sequences are MNHEY and SMNVEV (reference sequence). This CDR3 has 12 amino acids. Between the trimmed V and J ends, which lost 3 bases and 12 bases, there was a span of 11 bases. The CDR3 loop reads CASSFFGQELFF. The CDR3 bases are TGTGCCAGCAGTTTTTTCGGTCAGGAACTGTTTTTT.

The chain carries TRBV18 and TRBJ1-1, with D unclear. The CDR3 runs to 15 residues. Germline V gene data show CDR1 as KGHSH and CDR2 as LQKENI. Trimming stripped 0 bases from V and 5 bases from J, with 13 bases between. CDR3 sequence: CASSPPRAPATEAFF. The CDR3 bases are TGTGCCAGCTCACCACCGCGGGCACCGGCTACTGAAGCTTTCTTT.

The V gene is TRBV4-1, the J gene TRBJ2-7; 9 bases are shared with TRBD1. Germline V CDR1 and CDR2: MGHRA, YSYEKL. CDR3 size: 13 residues. Here the CDR3 reads CVLTGTGYYEQYF. The CDR3 DNA follows: TGCGTCCTCACCGGGACAGGGTACTACGAGCAGTACTTC.

This rearrangement joins TRBV5-1 to TRBJ2-7; 7 bases fit TRBD1. Looked up from germline, CDR1 is SGHRS and CDR2 is YFSETQ. V was pared by 4 bases and J by 3 bases, with 13 bases of the junction left unmatched. The CDR3 is 16 residues long. For the CDR3, the DNA is TGCGCCAGCAGCCCCGGCTTGGGACAGCCTAACTACGAGCAGTACTTC. It translates to CASSPGLGQPNYEQYF.

The chain links TRBV5-4 to TRBJ2-3; 9 bases fit TRBD1. CDR1 and CDR2 (germline): SGHNT, YYREEE (reference sequence). V lost 4 bases and J lost 1; bases outside the gene matches: 4. The CDR3 has 15 residues. This CDR3 reads CASSIRTGGTDTQYF. The CDR3 DNA reads as TGTGCCAGCAGCATCCGGACAGGGGGCACAGATACGCAGTATTTT.

V gene TRBV13 combines with J gene TRBJ2-7, with a tentative D call TRBD2 (6 bases). In germline, CDR1 is PRHDT, CDR2 FYEKMQ (reference sequence). V was cut by 0 bases and J by 2 bases, with 11 bases left in between. The CDR3 spans 15 residues. CDR3 bases: TGTGCCAGCAGCTTAGGACTAGCCGGCACCTACGAGCAGTACTTC. Its protein is CASSLGLAGTYEQYF.

V and J are TRBV28 and TRBJ1-5; TRBD1 agrees at 7 bases. Germline loops: CDR1 MDHEN, CDR2 SYDVKM. The CDR3 spans 15 residues. The V and J ends lost 6 bases and 3 bases, in that order; junction bases with no gene match: 8. CDR3 sequence: CASSTTGAPNQPQHF. CDR3 DNA: TGTGCCAGCAGCACTACAGGGGCCCCCAATCAGCCCCAGCATTTT.

The chain uses TRBV3-1 (or the pseudogene TRBV3-2) and TRBJ2-5; D gene ambiguous. Looked up from germline, CDR1 is LGHDT and CDR2 is YNNKEL (reference sequence). The CDR3 has 14 amino acids. Trimming cost V 4 bases and J 5 bases, with 14 bases left between them. The CDR3, as DNA: TGTGCCAGCAGCCCACTTCTTCGAGCGGAGACCCAGTACTTC. Translation gives CASSPLLRAETQYF.

The count of this clone is one. CDR3 loop: CASGLGGGEKLFF. DNA of the CDR3: TGTGCTAGTGGTTTGGGAGGTGGTGAAAAACTGTTTTTT. This chain uses TRBV12-5 with TRBJ1-4, with unresolved D. With 1 base removed from V and 7 bases from J, the gap between germline ends came to 7 bases. Germline CDR1 and CDR2: LGHNT and FRNRAP. This CDR3 is 13 amino acids long.

The chain recombines TRBV7-6 with TRBJ2-1; 9 positions match TRBD1. The CDR3 covers 20 residues. Looked up from germline, CDR1 is SGHVS and CDR2 is FNYEAQ. V trimming: 4 bases; J trimming: 1 base; junction bases outside the gene matches: 17. As DNA, the CDR3 is TGTGCCAGCAGCTCCCATCGGACAGGGGCACTACTATCTTCCTACAATGAGCAGTTCTTC. The encoded protein is CASSSHRTGALLSSYNEQFF.

The chain joins TRBV4-2 to TRBJ2-7; 7 bases map to TRBD1. CDR3 length: 17 amino acids. CDR1 and CDR2 from the germline V gene are LGHNA and YNFKEQ. V shed 2 bases, J shed 3 bases, and the junction held 13 bases outside the gene matches. In DNA, the CDR3 is TGTGCCAGCAGCCAAAGGCTCCCTCAGGGACAGATCTACGAGCAGTACTTC. Its protein product is CASSQRLPQGQIYEQYF.

V is TRBV4-2 and J is TRBJ2-7; no definite D call. The length of the CDR3 is 14 residues. The V end was cut by 0 bases, the J end by 2 bases, with 8 bases between. In germline, CDR1 is LGHNA, CDR2 YNFKEQ. CDR3 loop: CASSQDSATYEQYF. CDR3 in DNA: TGTGCCAGCAGCCAAGATAGTGCGACCTACGAGCAGTACTTC.

The V call is TRBV2, the J call TRBJ2-6; D is unclear. There are 16 residues in the CDR3. V lost 7 bases and J lost 0, with 13 bases in between. Per the germline V gene, CDR1 is SNHLY and CDR2 is FYNNEI. CDR3 loop: CASTLEKSSGANVLTF. CDR3 nucleotides: TGTGCCAGCACCCTCGAGAAGTCCTCTGGGGCCAACGTCCTGACTTTC.

The count of this clone is one. This chain connects TRBV7-2 to TRBJ2-7; weak D call: TRBD1 (9 bases). Trimming shortened V by 6 bases and J by 6 bases, and 33 bases separated the two germline ends. The length of the CDR3 is 19 residues. Germline-derived CDR1 and CDR2 are SGHTA and FQGNSA. The CDR3 DNA reads TGTGCCAGCAGTTCCCGGGGGGGGGACAGGGATACCAAAACCGGCGAGCAGTACTTC. Translated, it gives CASSSRGGDRDTKTGEQYF.

This chain uses TRBV9 with TRBJ1-5; D gene unclear. The V gene lost 4 bases and the J gene lost 9 bases, with 14 bases spanning the gap. The germline V gene has CDR1 SGDLS and CDR2 YYNGEE. The CDR3 consists of 13 residues. The CDR3 nucleotides are TGTGCCAGCAGCTCTTATGGGGAGGGGCCCCAGCATTTT. It specifies CASSSYGEGPQHF.

This clone has only one observation. CDR3 loop: CASSLERGGGDTQYF. CDR3 in DNA: TGTGCCAGCAGCTTAGAGCGGGGGGGCGGAGATACGCAGTATTTT. The chain uses TRBV7-2 and TRBJ2-3, with TRBD2 matching over 10 bases. The CDR3 totals 15 residues. Germline V gene lookup returns CDR1 SGHTA and CDR2 FQGNSA. With V trimmed by 1 base and J by 5 bases, 3 bases remained unmatched. Supplemented by reference TRBV7-2 and TRBJ2-3, the full variable domain reads GAGVSQSPSNKVTEKGKDVELRCDPISGHTALYWYRQSLGQGLEFLIYFQGNSAPDKSGLPSDRFSAERTGGSVSTLTIQRTQQEDSAVYLCASSLERGGGDTQYFGPGTRLTVL.

In its sample, this clone was seen a few times. The genes are TRBV7-8 and TRBJ1-6; weak D call: TRBD1 (5 bases). Germline lookup yields CDR1 SGHVS and CDR2 FQNEAQ. The CDR3 covers 18 residues. Trimming stripped 5 bases from V and 0 bases from J, with 17 bases between. In DNA, the CDR3 is TGTGCCAGCAGCAACCCGACAGATAGGAGCTCCTATAATTCACCCCTCCACTTT. Encoded protein: CASSNPTDRSSYNSPLHF.

The chain recombines TRBV11-3 with TRBJ1-1; 11 nucleotides match TRBD1. The CDR3 covers 16 residues. Germline CDR1 is SGHNT and CDR2 is YENEEA. V lost 4 bases, J lost 1 base, and 5 bases stayed unmatched. CDR3 nucleotide sequence: TGTGCCAGCAGCTCAGCGGGACAGGGGGGGAACACTGAAGCTTTCTTT. Translating gives CASSSAGQGGNTEAFF.